A selection of T cell receptor beta chains follows, all from one sample in a study of Ad26.COV2.S vaccination and SARS-CoV-2 variants. Using immunoSEQ multiplex PCR, the repertoire was profiled, and TCRdb retains in-frame clones only, with some absent. The top ten clones hold 9.5% to 15% of a sample with about 480,000 clones, around 88% of them seen once. Sequencing was performed on peripheral blood, taken in a trial of Ad26.COV2.S vaccine versus placebo. The receptors come from a person between 18 and 65 years old who received the Ad26.COV2.S COVID-19 vaccine or a placebo. The CDR3 runs from the conserved cysteine through the conserved F or W. D genes are given only for firm matches. Size tells how often a clone was seen (once, few, many) or the class of an expanded clone, and some rows leave it out.

j_call: TRBJ1-4
d_call: TRBD1
cdr3_length: 15
v_call: TRBV20-1
clone_size: .
cdr3_aa: CSASRGRSANEKLFF
cdr3_nt: TGCAGTGCTAGTAGGGGGCGCTCCGCTAATGAAAAACTGTTTTTT

j_call: TRBJ1-6
d_call: TRBD1
cdr3_length: 12
v_call: TRBV28
clone_size: once
cdr3_aa: CASSYRQGSLHF
cdr3_nt: TGTGCCAGCAGTTACCGACAGGGTTCCCTCCACTTT

j_call: TRBJ2-2
d_call: .
cdr3_length: 16
v_call: TRBV28
clone_size: .
cdr3_aa: CASKGSGTPNTGELFF
cdr3_nt: TGTGCCAGCAAAGGGTCCGGGACACCAAACACCGGGGAGCTGTTTTTT

j_call: TRBJ1-1
d_call: .
cdr3_length: 13
v_call: TRBV6-2/TRBV6-3
clone_size: .
cdr3_aa: CASSLWGAPEAFF
cdr3_nt: TGTGCCAGCAGTTTGTGGGGGGCTCCTGAAGCTTTCTTT

j_call: TRBJ2-1
d_call: .
cdr3_length: 16
v_call: TRBV7-2
clone_size: .
cdr3_aa: CASSLVATGPYNEQFF
cdr3_nt: TGTGCCAGCAGCTTAGTGGCGACAGGACCCTACAATGAGCAGTTCTTC

j_call: TRBJ1-2
d_call: .
cdr3_length: 16
v_call: TRBV19
clone_size: .
cdr3_aa: CASSIPGGPVNYGYTF
cdr3_nt: TGTGCCAGTAGTATCCCTGGGGGTCCGGTGAACTATGGCTACACCTTC

j_call: TRBJ2-3
d_call: .
cdr3_length: 14
v_call: TRBV5-1
clone_size: .
cdr3_aa: CASSPGAGTDTQYF
cdr3_nt: TGCGCCAGCAGCCCGGGGGCCGGCACAGATACGCAGTATTTT

j_call: TRBJ2-5
d_call: TRBD2
cdr3_length: 14
v_call: TRBV30
clone_size: .
cdr3_aa: CAWSGLAGRGAQYF
cdr3_nt: TGTGCCTGGAGTGGACTAGCGGGAAGGGGGGCCCAGTACTTC

j_call: TRBJ1-6
d_call: .
cdr3_length: 13
v_call: TRBV27
clone_size: .
cdr3_aa: CASSLTRGSPLHF
cdr3_nt: TGTGCCAGCAGCCTGACCAGGGGTTCACCCCTCCACTTT

j_call: TRBJ2-1
d_call: .
cdr3_length: 15
v_call: TRBV5-1
clone_size: .
cdr3_aa: CASSLLAVSYNEQFF
cdr3_nt: TGCGCCAGCAGCTTGTTGGCGGTCTCCTACAATGAGCAGTTCTTC

j_call: TRBJ1-2
d_call: .
cdr3_length: 16
v_call: TRBV7-2
clone_size: .
cdr3_aa: CASSLGLGRPNYGYTF
cdr3_nt: TGTGCCAGCAGCTTAGGGCTAGGACGGCCCAACTATGGCTACACCTTC

j_call: TRBJ2-5
d_call: .
cdr3_length: 11
v_call: TRBV5-5
clone_size: .
cdr3_aa: CASSGWETQYF
cdr3_nt: TGTGCCAGCAGCGGGTGGGAGACCCAGTACTTC

j_call: TRBJ2-1
d_call: .
cdr3_length: 15
v_call: TRBV28
clone_size: few
cdr3_aa: CASSPGQPRHNEQFF
cdr3_nt: TGTGCCAGCAGTCCTGGACAGCCCCGCCACAATGAGCAGTTCTTC

j_call: TRBJ1-2
d_call: .
cdr3_length: 13
v_call: TRBV7-8
clone_size: .
cdr3_aa: CASSLGQPYGYTF
cdr3_nt: TGTGCCAGCAGCTTAGGACAACCATATGGCTACACCTTC

j_call: TRBJ2-3
d_call: .
cdr3_length: 13
v_call: TRBV27
clone_size: .
cdr3_aa: CASSFVLTDTQYF
cdr3_nt: TGTGCCAGCAGTTTCGTCCTCACAGATACGCAGTATTTT

j_call: TRBJ2-1
d_call: .
cdr3_length: 15
v_call: TRBV19
clone_size: .
cdr3_aa: CASGYRSSSYNEQFF
cdr3_nt: TGTGCCAGTGGATACAGGTCAAGCTCCTACAATGAGCAGTTCTTC

j_call: TRBJ2-4
d_call: TRBD1
cdr3_length: 18
v_call: TRBV5-1
clone_size: .
cdr3_aa: CASSYTGELGSFQNIQYF
cdr3_nt: TGCGCCAGCAGCTATACAGGGGAACTGGGGAGTTTCCAAAACATTCAGTACTTC

j_call: TRBJ2-2
d_call: .
cdr3_length: 17
v_call: TRBV30
clone_size: .
cdr3_aa: CAWSSTRSRKNTGELFF
cdr3_nt: TGTGCCTGGAGTTCAACTCGGTCGCGGAAAAACACCGGGGAGCTGTTTTTT

j_call: TRBJ2-3
d_call: .
cdr3_length: 17
v_call: TRBV24-1
clone_size: .
cdr3_aa: CATSDLGGSSVPDTQYF
cdr3_nt: TGTGCCACCAGTGATTTAGGGGGTAGTTCCGTTCCAGATACGCAGTATTTT

j_call: TRBJ2-3
d_call: .
cdr3_length: 15
v_call: TRBV4-1
clone_size: .
cdr3_aa: CASSLELASTDTQYF
cdr3_nt: TGCGCCAGCAGCCTTGAGCTAGCGAGCACAGATACGCAGTATTTT

j_call: TRBJ2-7
d_call: .
cdr3_length: 14
v_call: TRBV7-2
clone_size: .
cdr3_aa: CASSPRQDYYEQYF
cdr3_nt: TGTGCCAGCAGCCCAAGACAGGACTATTACGAGCAGTACTTC

j_call: TRBJ2-1
d_call: .
cdr3_length: 14
v_call: TRBV7-3
clone_size: .
cdr3_aa: CASSLNPSGHEQFF
cdr3_nt: TGTGCCAGCAGCTTAAACCCTAGTGGGCATGAGCAGTTCTTC

j_call: TRBJ1-4
d_call: TRBD1
cdr3_length: 14
v_call: TRBV5-1
clone_size: .
cdr3_aa: CASSPKLDRGKLFF
cdr3_nt: TGCGCCAGCAGCCCGAAATTGGACAGGGGAAAACTGTTTTTT

j_call: TRBJ1-2
d_call: .
cdr3_length: 16
v_call: TRBV30
clone_size: .
cdr3_aa: CAKEGKGRTTNYGYTF
cdr3_nt: TGTGCCAAGGAGGGTAAGGGGCGGACTACAAACTATGGCTACACCTTC

j_call: TRBJ1-1
d_call: TRBD1
cdr3_length: 13
v_call: TRBV28
clone_size: .
cdr3_aa: CASRRTGTPEAFF
cdr3_nt: TGTGCCAGCAGAAGGACAGGGACACCGGAAGCTTTCTTT

j_call: TRBJ2-7
d_call: .
cdr3_length: 15
v_call: TRBV7-2
clone_size: .
cdr3_aa: CASSSAVGGNVEQYF
cdr3_nt: TGTGCCAGCAGCTCGGCGGTAGGAGGAAATGTCGAGCAGTACTTC

j_call: TRBJ2-1
d_call: .
cdr3_length: 13
v_call: TRBV9
clone_size: .
cdr3_aa: CASSVGGGSGQFF
cdr3_nt: TGTGCCAGCAGCGTAGGGGGTGGAAGCGGGCAGTTCTTC

j_call: TRBJ2-5
d_call: .
cdr3_length: 13
v_call: TRBV11-2
clone_size: .
cdr3_aa: CASSPLVRETQYF
cdr3_nt: TGTGCCAGCAGCCCCTTGGTACGAGAGACCCAGTACTTC